The 15 T cell receptor beta chains listed next were all sequenced from one sample in a study of T cells after yellow fever vaccination. TCRdb redid the calling of the 5' RACE reads with MiXCR, one entry per CDR3 protein. Of 400,000 or so distinct CDR3 sequences listed, about 6.2% were seen once; the top ten hold approximately 16%. The sample here was PBMCs, taken 5 days after the yellow fever booster vaccination. The receptors here all came from a man aged 25 to 40 who received the YFV17D yellow fever vaccine.

This clonotype was seen a handful of times. The rearrangement joins TRBV6-4 to TRBJ2-3, with TRBD2 as a possible D gene (5 bases). The CDR3 is 18 amino acids. Germline loops: CDR1 MRHNA, CDR2 SNTAGT. V shed 2 bases and J shed 2 bases, with 20 bases lying between them. The CDR3 spells CASSDRASGTRPTDTQYF. The CDR3 coding sequence is TGTGCCAGCAGTGACCGGGCGAGCGGTACCCGCCCCACAGATACGCAGTATTTT.

The chain carries TRBV12-3 or TRBV12-4 and TRBJ2-2, with D possibly being TRBD2 (5 bases). Deletions cut 3 bases from V and 4 bases from J, with 9 bases between. The CDR3 totals 14 residues. CDR3 in amino acids: CASSFLLVTGELFF. The CDR3 DNA sequence: TGTGCCAGCAGTTTTTTACTAGTCACCGGGGAGCTGTTTTTT.

This clonotype was observed a few times. The V call is TRBV6-5, the J call TRBJ2-5; TRBD2 matches 9 bases. This CDR3 has 16 residues. Germline CDR1 reads MNHEY; CDR2 reads SVGAGI. Trimming removed 4 bases from V and 4 bases from J; junction bases left unmatched: 10. CDR3 amino acids: CASSSLRAGGGETQYF. CDR3 bases: TGTGCCAGCAGTTCCCTTCGAGCGGGAGGCGGAGAGACCCAGTACTTC.

This clonotype was seen only a few times. Written as DNA, the CDR3 is TGTGCCAGCAGTTACTCGTTCCGGACAGGGGTATTCTACGAGCAGTACTTC. As protein: CASSYSFRTGVFYEQYF. J is TRBJ2-7 and V is TRBV6-5, with 9 positions matching TRBD1. The CDR3 extends over 17 amino acids. Trimming took 0 bases from V and 3 from J; bases not matched to a gene: 9. Germline V CDR1 and CDR2: MNHEY, SVGAGI.

CDR3 protein: CASSLDPLAAGEQYF. CDR3 bases: TGTGCCAGCAGCTTAGATCCACTAGCGGCGGGGGAGCAGTACTTC. The chain has TRBV7-2 and TRBJ2-7; TRBD2 agrees at 8 bases. The V and J ends lost 1 base and 7 bases, in that order; junction bases with no gene match: 9. Germline V gene data show CDR1 as SGHTA and CDR2 as FQGNSA. The CDR3 has 15 amino acids.

The J gene is TRBJ1-1, the V gene TRBV27; weak D call: TRBD1 (6 bases). V lost 3 bases and J lost 4, with 12 bases in between. The CDR3 is 14 residues long. CDR1 is MNHEY and CDR2 is SMNVEV in the germline V gene (reference sequence). The CDR3 is CASSFQGMGTEAFF. CDR3 nucleotide sequence: TGTGCCAGCAGTTTTCAGGGGATGGGCACTGAAGCTTTCTTT.

This clonotype was observed a few times. The rearrangement links TRBV3-1 to TRBJ1-1; TRBD1 matches 12 bases. There are 16 residues in the CDR3. V lost 4 bases, J lost 2 bases, and 5 bases stayed unmatched. Germline assignment: CDR1 LGHDT and CDR2 YNNKEL (reference sequence). The CDR3 loop reads CASSRAGTGGNTEAFF. As DNA, the CDR3 is TGTGCCAGCAGCCGAGCCGGGACAGGGGGCAACACTGAAGCTTTCTTT.

The V and J genes are TRBV5-4 and TRBJ1-2, with 9 bases lining up with TRBD1. The CDR3 totals 14 residues. From germline, CDR1 is SGHNT and CDR2 YYREEE (reference sequence). V shed 4 bases and J 5 bases; nucleotides not matched to a gene: 6. The CDR3 DNA follows: TGTGCCAGCAGCCGCAGACAGGGGGGATATGGCTACACCTTC. This translates into CASSRRQGGYGYTF.

This clonotype was detected ten times or more. The chain is built from TRBV6-1 and TRBJ2-3; 9 nucleotides align to TRBD2. Germline trimming cut 6 bases from V and 2 bases from J; bases unmatched to any gene: 9. CDR1 is MNHNS and CDR2 is SASEGT in the germline V gene. CDR3 size: 16 residues. The CDR3 here is CASRRKAGGFTDTQYF. As DNA, the CDR3 is TGTGCCAGCAGACGGAAAGCGGGAGGTTTCACAGATACGCAGTATTTT.

This clonotype was detected only a few times. This chain joins TRBV7-2 and TRBJ2-3; D call uncertain. Germline V gene data show CDR1 as SGHTA and CDR2 as FQGNSA. Trimming stripped 4 bases from V and 6 bases from J, with 14 bases between. This CDR3 has 14 amino acids. CDR3 nucleotides: TGTGCCAGCAGCTCAGAAGGGATAGGTGATACGCAGTATTTT. Translating it yields CASSSEGIGDTQYF.

V usage is TRBV11-2 and J usage is TRBJ2-1; 8 bases fit TRBD2. Germline V gene sequence: CDR1 SGHAT, CDR2 FQNNGV. V shed 4 bases, J shed 0 bases, and the junction held 8 bases outside the gene matches. The CDR3 sequence is 17 residues long. The chain's CDR3 is CASSSYSGTSSYNEQFF. For the CDR3, the DNA is TGTGCCAGCAGCTCCTATAGCGGGACTAGCTCCTACAATGAGCAGTTCTTC.

The sample holds a few counts of this clonotype. This chain connects TRBV12-3 or TRBV12-4 to TRBJ2-7; the D gene is possibly TRBD1 (6 bases). The CDR3 is 15 residues long. V lost 8 bases and J 1 base, leaving 18 bases between the germline ends. The CDR3 loop is CASGGGQVGSYEQYF. The CDR3 DNA reads as TGTGCCAGCGGGGGCGGTCAGGTTGGGTCCTACGAGCAGTACTTC.

The rearrangement uses TRBV20-1 and TRBJ2-3; 8 bases match TRBD2. V was pared by 5 bases and J by 3 bases, with 7 bases of the junction left unmatched. CDR1 DFQATT and CDR2 SNEGSKA come from the germline V gene (reference sequence). CDR3 length equals 14 residues. The CDR3 DNA sequence: TGCAGTGCTCTTAGCGGGATGAGGACAGATACGCAGTATTTT. It specifies CSALSGMRTDTQYF.

The chain employs TRBV18 and TRBJ2-3, with 9 nucleotides matching TRBD2. Trimming removed 3 bases from V and 3 bases from J; junction bases left unmatched: 13. The CDR3 length is 18 residues. The germline CDR1 and CDR2 sequences are KGHSH and LQKENI. CDR3 amino acids: CASSPSVKLAGETDTQYF. CDR3 DNA: TGTGCCAGCTCACCGAGCGTCAAATTAGCGGGAGAGACAGATACGCAGTATTTT.

This clonotype was counted many times. The rearrangement joins TRBV11-2 to TRBJ2-1, with D perhaps matching TRBD2 (6 bases). This CDR3 is built from 15 residues. CDR1 and CDR2 (germline): SGHAT, FQNNGV. V was clipped by 3 bases and J by 5 bases, with 14 bases between them. The CDR3 region is CASSFGLASNNEQFF. The CDR3 DNA is TGTGCCAGCAGCTTTGGTCTAGCGTCTAACAATGAGCAGTTCTTC.